This T cell receptor (beta chain) was captured in a study of early stage breast cancer tumors (dated by TCRdb to 2015 to 2018). With regard to the full study: Of the approximately 15 invasive breast tumors, about a dozen were found to be estrogen receptor-positive, progesterone receptor-positive and HER2-negative. A total of about 2.9 million templates, representing about 1.1 million unique clonotypes, were detected across all samples. On average, each sample got about 10-fold read coverage. Of the roughly twelve ER+/PR+/HER2- tumors, eight were classified as invasive ductal carcinomas and four as invasive lobular carcinomas. The research as a whole found: Greater similarity was observed between blood and normal breast repertoires than between blood and tumor repertoires, and tumor was distinguished from normal in about 85% of the 16 patients when each tissue was compared with blood. About 2.5-fold higher T cell density and higher clonality were observed in tumors than in adjacent normal breast tissue. Sequencing bulk genomic DNA from unsorted cells could not capture chain pairing or functional markers like CD4, CD8 and FOXP3. Analysis by tumor subtype was prevented by the small cohort size. Enriched TCRB sequences shared across patients were found to be mostly commonly generated sequences that were unlikely to play an important role in the tumor microenvironment.

Each sample was amplified as two independent genomic DNA replicates: approximately 550 ng for blood and about 1.5 ug for tumor or normal breast. TCRB sequencing of genomic DNA was carried out with the ImmunoSeq Intro kit according to the manufacturer's instructions. Multiplex PCR ran about 31 cycles with proprietary primers and spike-in control sequences for absolute quantification. Single-end 150-bp reads were used to sequence an 87-bp fragment covering the CDR3 and the flanking V and J genes. Each lane of an Illumina MiSeq running version 3.0 chemistry carried seven multiplexed samples, with two replicates apiece. The original pipeline was this. The vendor's proprietary pipeline handled the raw data processing, merging both replicates into a single result for each sample. A clonotype was defined as productive rearrangements that share the same V-gene family, CDR3 amino acid sequence and J-gene segment. To compute clonality, the normalized Shannon entropy (Pielou evenness) of TCRB abundances was subtracted from 1. T cell density was estimated as total templates divided by the number of input cells, with the number of input cells inferred from the DNA input amount. Total repertoire diversity and clonality were estimated with Recon using default parameters. A clonotype was considered tumor-enriched if its abundance in tumor exceeded 0.1% and was at least 32-fold higher than its abundance in normal breast. What TCRdb holds here is the immuneACCESS table cut down to in-frame rearrangements. Part of the clones is not present; checked against another copy, under half of the missing clones reflect an unresolved V gene, and the others are unexplained. V and J calls and clone size come straight from that table; D and trimming were deduced from the DNA. The sample table shows approximately 8,000 clones, and around three quarters are seen once. The ten most abundant clones make up 8.5% of the sample.

Notes on this clone: The specificity of this receptor is unknown. Base qualities are not provided; no much larger clone lies one nucleotide away.

Taken from roughly 2-4 cm away from the tumor, the adjacent normal breast tissue was rinsed with PBS and kept in prechilled RNAlater. Because of high lipid content and low cell density, about 85-300 mg of normal breast tissue was often needed to obtain sufficient DNA. The study profiled bulk TCR beta-chain repertoires in matched peripheral blood, tumor and adjacent normal breast tissue taken from approximately 15 patients with early-stage breast cancer. The Qiagen AllPrep DNA/RNA Mini kit was used for genomic DNA extraction. V and J lose 1 base and 2 bases, and a span of 9 bases separates them. CDR1 and CDR2, looked up from the germline V gene (reference sequence), are SEHNR and FQNEAQ. Including the terminal cysteine and phenylalanine, the CDR3 comprises 14 residues. Only the CDR3 DNA is retained, 42 bases long and in frame from the first base.

The receptor's source is a person in their sixties or seventies with breast cancer. Input material: normal breast tissue next to the tumor. In this chain, TRBV7-9 is recombined with TRBJ2-7, with no reliable assignment of the D segment. The bases read TGTGCCAGCAGCTTAGGGGTCGGACCCTACGAGCAGTACTTC. This encodes CASSLGVGPYEQYF. Beyond the CDR3, the reference TRBV7-9 and TRBJ2-7 genes provide the residues; the full variable domain reads: DTGVSQNPRHKITKRGQNVTFRCDPISEHNRLYWYRQTLGQGPEFLTYFQNEAQLEKSRLLSDRFSAERPKGSFSTLEIQRTEQGDSAMYLCASSLGVGPYEQYFGPGTRLTVT.